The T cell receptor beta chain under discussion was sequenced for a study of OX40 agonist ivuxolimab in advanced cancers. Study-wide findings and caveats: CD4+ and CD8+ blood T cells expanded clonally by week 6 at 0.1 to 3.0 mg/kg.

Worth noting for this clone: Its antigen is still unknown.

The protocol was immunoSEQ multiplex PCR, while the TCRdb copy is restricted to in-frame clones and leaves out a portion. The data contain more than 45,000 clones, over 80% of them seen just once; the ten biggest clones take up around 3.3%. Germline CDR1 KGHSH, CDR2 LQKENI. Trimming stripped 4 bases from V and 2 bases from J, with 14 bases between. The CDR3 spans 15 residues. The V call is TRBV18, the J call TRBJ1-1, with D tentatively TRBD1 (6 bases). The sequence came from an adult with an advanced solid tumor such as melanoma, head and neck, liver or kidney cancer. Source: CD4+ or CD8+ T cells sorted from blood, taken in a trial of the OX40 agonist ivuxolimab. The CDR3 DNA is TGTGCCAGCTCACTCGGAGGACAGACCAACACTGAAGCTTTCTTT. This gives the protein CASSLGGQTNTEAFF.